The 12 T cell receptor beta chains below all came from one sample that was sequenced in a study of response to subunit inactivated influenza vaccine. From the RT-PCR reads, TCRdb called clonotypes with MiXCR, one entry per CDR3 protein. Among about 830,000 distinct CDR3 sequences listed, less than 20% were seen once. Material: PBMCs from blood, obtained roughly 5 days after vaccination. These receptors came from a man in his fifties who received an inactivated influenza vaccine.

This clonotype was seen ten or more times. The rearrangement uses TRBV12-3 or TRBV12-4 and TRBJ2-5; TRBD2 might be the D (5 bases). The CDR3 spans 14 residues. V dropped 5 bases and J dropped 4 bases, with 14 bases sitting between them. The CDR3 sequence is CASSLGPAGETQYF. The CDR3 DNA sequence: TGTGCCAGCAGTCTCGGCCCCGCGGGAGAGACCCAGTACTTC.

This chain joins TRBV7-9 and TRBJ2-5; 7 positions match TRBD2. V trimming: 5 bases; J trimming: 5 bases; junction bases outside the gene matches: 5. This CDR3 has 13 residues. CDR1 and CDR2 from the germline V gene are SEHNR and FQNEAQ (reference sequence). This CDR3 reads CASSSGVGETQYF. In DNA form, the CDR3 reads TGTGCCAGCAGCAGCGGGGTAGGGGAGACCCAGTACTTC.

On this clonotype: Germline is not matched at one junction end, which may reflect a read error. J is TRBJ2-1 and V is TRBV29-1; 7 bases align to TRBD2. The CDR3 totals 14 residues. Germline-derived CDR1 and CDR2 are SQVTM and ANQGSEA. As DNA, the CDR3 is TGCAGCGTGGAAGTCCCCCCGGGGGGTAATGAGCAGTTCTTC. Encoded protein: CSVEVPPGGNEQFF.

This clonotype was counted many times. The gene calls are TRBV12-3 or TRBV12-4 and TRBJ1-1; TRBD1 matches at 9 bases. The CDR3 is made up of 16 amino acids. Losses at the gene ends were 5 bases for V and 4 bases for J; bases not matched to a gene: 11. CDR3 in DNA: TGTGCCAGCAGTCCCCGCACAGGGGGCGCAGGCACTGAAGCTTTCTTT. Translating gives CASSPRTGGAGTEAFF.

This clonotype was observed a handful of times. The genes are TRBV20-1 and TRBJ2-7; maybe TRBD2 (5 bases). The V and J ends lost 7 bases and 6 bases respectively, with 19 bases between them. Germline CDR1 DFQATT, CDR2 SNEGSKA (reference sequence). This CDR3 has 13 residues. CDR3 sequence (DNA): TGCAGTGTTTTCCCGGGGAAGGGCAGCGAGCAGTACTTC. Translated: CSVFPGKGSEQYF.

This clonotype was counted ten times or more. The CDR3: CSVRGTGGETQYF. In DNA, the CDR3 is TGCAGCGTTCGCGGGACAGGGGGAGAGACCCAGTACTTC. The rearrangement joins TRBV29-1 to TRBJ2-5, with 11 bases matching TRBD1. CDR1 SQVTM and CDR2 ANQGSEA come from the germline V gene. The CDR3 contains 13 residues. Trimming cost V 5 bases and J 4 bases; bases outside gene matches: 3. Looking up the rest from reference TRBV29-1 and TRBJ2-5 gives the full variable domain: SAVISQKPSRDICQRGTSLTIQCQVDSQVTMMFWYRQQPGQSLTLIATANQGSEATYESGFVIDKFPISRPNLTFSTLTVSNMSPEDSSIYLCSVRGTGGETQYFGPGTRLLVL.

This clonotype has only a few counts. V and J are TRBV28 and TRBJ2-1, with D unresolved. CDR1 MDHEN and CDR2 SYDVKM come from the germline V gene. The CDR3 length is 14 residues. Deletions cut 6 bases from V and 4 bases from J, with 13 bases between. CDR3 bases: TGTGCCAGCAGCCCTACTACCGTATACAATGAGCAGTTCTTC. Protein sequence: CASSPTTVYNEQFF. The whole variable domain, filled in from reference TRBV28 and TRBJ2-1, reads DVKVTQSSRYLVKRTGEKVFLECVQDMDHENMFWYRQDPGLGLRLIYFSYDVKMKEKGDIPEGYSVSREKKERFSLILESASTNQTSMYLCASSPTTVYNEQFFGPGTRLTVL.

Only a few counts were recorded for this clonotype. V is TRBV28 and J is TRBJ2-5; 7 nucleotides match TRBD1. Per the germline V gene, CDR1 is MDHEN and CDR2 is SYDVKM. The CDR3 totals 17 residues. J gave up 1 base and V 3 bases, and 11 bases lay outside the gene matches. CDR3 region: CASSLDSRGTTQETQYF. The CDR3 DNA reads as TGTGCCAGCAGTTTGGACTCCAGGGGGACAACCCAAGAGACCCAGTACTTC.

This chain links TRBV24-1 with TRBJ2-1; D unresolved. This CDR3 is 13 amino acids long. Per the germline V gene, CDR1 is KGHDR and CDR2 is SFDVKD. Trimming stripped 1 base from V and 2 bases from J, with 2 bases between. The CDR3 reads CATSDFPYNEQFF. CDR3 nucleotide sequence: TGTGCCACCAGTGATTTTCCCTACAATGAGCAGTTCTTC.

In this sample, this clonotype turned up a few times. The V gene is TRBV24-1, the J gene TRBJ2-3, with 7 bases lining up with TRBD2. V lost 3 bases and J lost 2; bases outside the gene matches: 7. The CDR3 runs to 16 residues. Per the germline V gene, CDR1 is KGHDR and CDR2 is SFDVKD. For the CDR3, the DNA is TGTGCCACCAGTGATGTGACTAGCAGTATCACAGATACGCAGTATTTT. The encoded protein is CATSDVTSSITDTQYF.

This clonotype showed up many times. The V call is TRBV4-2, the J call TRBJ1-1; D remains ambiguous. With 1 base removed from V and 0 bases from J, the gap between germline ends came to 12 bases. CDR1 and CDR2 (germline): LGHNA, YNFKEQ. The CDR3 totals 16 residues. CDR3 DNA sequence: TGTGCCAGCAGCCAAGGAGTGTGGGCGGTGAACACTGAAGCTTTCTTT. This encodes CASSQGVWAVNTEAFF.

The chain couples TRBV28 to TRBJ2-7; D remains ambiguous. From germline, CDR1 is MDHEN and CDR2 SYDVKM. The CDR3 has 15 residues. V gave up 7 bases and J gave up 1 base, with 17 bases separating them. Here the CDR3 reads CASKSSGLSSYEQYF. The CDR3 region has the DNA TGTGCCAGCAAAAGCTCAGGTTTATCGTCCTACGAGCAGTACTTC.